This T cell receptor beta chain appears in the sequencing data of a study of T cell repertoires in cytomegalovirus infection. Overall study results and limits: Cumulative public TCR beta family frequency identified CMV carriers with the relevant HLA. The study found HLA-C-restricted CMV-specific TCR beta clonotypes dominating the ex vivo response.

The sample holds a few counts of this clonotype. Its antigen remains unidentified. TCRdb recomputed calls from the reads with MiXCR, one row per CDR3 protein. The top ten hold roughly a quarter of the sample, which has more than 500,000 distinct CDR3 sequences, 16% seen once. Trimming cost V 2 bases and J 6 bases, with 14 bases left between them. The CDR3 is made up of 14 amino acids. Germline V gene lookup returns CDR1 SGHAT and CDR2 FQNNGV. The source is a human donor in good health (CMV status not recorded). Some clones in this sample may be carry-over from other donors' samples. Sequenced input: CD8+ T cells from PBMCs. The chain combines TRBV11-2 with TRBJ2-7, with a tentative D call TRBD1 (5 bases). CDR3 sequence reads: CASSLSPSQGEQYF. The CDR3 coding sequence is TGTGCCAGCAGCTTAAGTCCATCCCAGGGCGAGCAGTACTTC.